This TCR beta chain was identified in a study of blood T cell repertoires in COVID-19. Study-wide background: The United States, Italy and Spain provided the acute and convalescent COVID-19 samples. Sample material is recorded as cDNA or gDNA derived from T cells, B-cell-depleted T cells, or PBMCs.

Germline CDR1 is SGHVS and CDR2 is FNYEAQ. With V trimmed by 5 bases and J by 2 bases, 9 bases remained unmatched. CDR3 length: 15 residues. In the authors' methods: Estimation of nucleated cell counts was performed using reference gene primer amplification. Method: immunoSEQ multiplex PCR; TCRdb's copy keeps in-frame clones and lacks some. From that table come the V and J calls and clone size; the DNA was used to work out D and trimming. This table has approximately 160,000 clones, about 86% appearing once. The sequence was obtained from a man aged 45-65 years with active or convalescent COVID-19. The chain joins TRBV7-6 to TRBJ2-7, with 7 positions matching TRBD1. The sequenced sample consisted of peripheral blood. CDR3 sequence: CASSPLTGIPYEQYF. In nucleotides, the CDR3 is TGTGCCAGCAGCCCTCTGACAGGGATACCCTACGAGCAGTACTTC.